One sample yielded the 32 T cell receptor beta chains listed below, sequenced in a study of T cell responses to AZD1222 COVID-19 vaccine. Only in-frame clones appear in the TCRdb table, and some are missing; sequencing was by immunoSEQ multiplex PCR. The repertoire consists of tens of thousands of clones, with 75% to 90% occurring once and the leading ten covering over 5.5%. The starting material was peripheral blood, obtained on day 0 of AZD1222 vaccination. These receptors were taken from an adult in good health.

The chain is built from TRBV30 and TRBJ1-1, with TRBD1 matching over 11 bases. CDR3 size: 14 residues. CDR1 and CDR2 (germline): GTSNPN, SVGIG (reference sequence). Unmatched junction bases numbered 4, after V lost 4 bases and J lost 3 bases. The CDR3 nucleotides read TGTGCCTGGACCAGGACAGGGGGCTACACTGAAGCTTTCTTT. This sequence encodes CAWTRTGGYTEAFF. The full variable domain, with the rest looked up from reference TRBV30 and TRBJ1-1, is SQTIHQWPATLVQPVGSPLSLECTVEGTSNPNLYWYRQAAGRGLQLLFYSVGIGQISSEVPQNLSASRPQDRQFILSSKKLLLSDSGFYLCAWTRTGGYTEAFFGQGTRLTVV.

This clone showed up just a few times. The CDR3, as DNA: TGCGCCAGCAGATCGACAGTTACCACTGAAGCTTTCTTT. This codes for CASRSTVTTEAFF. The V gene is TRBV5-1, the J gene TRBJ1-1; D perhaps matches TRBD1 (5 bases). Germline assignment: CDR1 SGHRS and CDR2 YFSETQ. Trimming pared 5 bases from V and 4 bases from J, leaving 12 bases between. The length of the CDR3 is 13 residues.

This chain links TRBV4-3 with TRBJ2-7; perhaps TRBD1 as D (5 bases). V lost 5 bases and J lost 1, with 12 bases in between. Germline lookup yields CDR1 LGHNA and CDR2 YSLEER. This CDR3 region has 14 residues. In DNA form, the CDR3 reads TGCGCCAGCAGCTCCGGAAGGGGATCCTACGAGCAGTACTTC. Amino acids: CASSSGRGSYEQYF.

The gene calls are TRBV11-2 and TRBJ1-4; 7 nucleotides match TRBD1. CDR1 and CDR2 (germline): SGHAT, FQNNGV. The CDR3 consists of 13 residues. The ends lost 6 bases at V and 4 bases at J; junction bases unmatched: 2. The CDR3 DNA reads as TGTGCCAGCAGGACAGGGTATAATGAAAAACTGTTTTTT. This encodes CASRTGYNEKLFF.

The rearrangement links TRBV9 to TRBJ2-7, with D possibly matching TRBD2 (7 bases). Trimming took off 0 bases at V and 5 bases at J, with 18 bases between the two ends. The CDR3 is 16 amino acids. Germline CDR1 SGDLS, CDR2 YYNGEE. DNA of the CDR3: TGTGCCAGCAGCGTAGTTGGCGGGGGCCTCGGGGACGAGCAGTACTTC. Its translation: CASSVVGGGLGDEQYF.

The chain recombines TRBV4-3 with TRBJ2-1; 9 bases align to TRBD2. Per germline, CDR1 LGHNA and CDR2 YSLEER. The CDR3 runs 19 residues. Germline trimming cut 0 bases from V and 0 bases from J; bases unmatched to any gene: 9. The CDR3, as DNA: TGCGCCAGCAGCCAAGATGGGGAGGCGGGGGGGCTCTCCTACAATGAGCAGTTCTTC. As protein: CASSQDGEAGGLSYNEQFF.

This rearrangement joins TRBV14 to TRBJ1-6; D ambiguous. The germline gives CDR1 SGHDN, CDR2 FVKESK. This CDR3 is 14 amino acids long. The germline V and J ends were trimmed by 3 bases and 7 bases, with 10 bases remaining between them. The CDR3 region has the DNA TGTGCCAGCAGCCAGGACCTTGCCAATTCACCCCTCCACTTT. Translation: CASSQDLANSPLHF.

The chain has TRBV12-3 or TRBV12-4 and TRBJ1-5; D not resolved. The CDR3 length is 13 residues. V gave up 8 bases and J gave up 5 bases, with 13 bases separating them. CDR3 nucleotide sequence: TGTGCCAGCTCGGAGGTGGGTGATCAGCCCCAGCATTTT. Its protein product is CASSEVGDQPQHF.

The V gene is TRBV4-2, the J gene TRBJ1-2; a weak D match, TRBD1 (5 bases). CDR3 size: 15 residues. CDR1 is LGHNA and CDR2 is YNFKEQ in the germline V gene. V dropped 0 bases and J dropped 3 bases, with 11 bases sitting between them. CDR3 amino acids: CASSQDPGGDYGYTF. CDR3 sequence (DNA): TGTGCCAGCAGCCAAGATCCCGGGGGAGACTATGGCTACACCTTC.

The J gene is TRBJ1-4, the V gene TRBV9; D gene ambiguous. Trimming removed 3 bases at V and 6 bases at J, with 15 bases between. This CDR3 has 15 amino acids. Germline loops: CDR1 SGDLS, CDR2 YYNGEE. CDR3 in DNA: TGTGCCAGCAGCGCGGGGATCGGATACGATGAAAAACTGTTTTTT. Translating it yields CASSAGIGYDEKLFF.

The J gene is TRBJ2-1, the V gene TRBV14; D is undetermined. The CDR3 runs to 15 residues. Germline CDR1 SGHDN, CDR2 FVKESK. V lost 0 bases to trimming and J lost 0 bases, with 6 bases between them. CDR3: CASSQDPGSYNEQFF. The CDR3 DNA sequence: TGTGCCAGCAGCCAAGATCCAGGCTCCTACAATGAGCAGTTCTTC.

The gene calls are TRBV5-1 and TRBJ2-3, with D uncertain. The germline V gene has CDR1 SGHRS and CDR2 YFSETQ. Trimming removed 0 bases from V and 4 bases from J, with 15 bases in between. The length of the CDR3 is 16 residues. CDR3 sequence reads: CASSLEGQGRADTQYF. The CDR3 bases are TGCGCCAGCAGCTTGGAGGGTCAAGGTCGCGCAGATACGCAGTATTTT.

This clone was observed a single time. The chain employs TRBV9 and TRBJ1-5, with unresolved D. Deletions cut 4 bases from V and 1 base from J, with 9 bases between. Germline V gives CDR1 SGDLS, CDR2 YYNGEE. CDR3 length: 14 residues. CDR3 region: CASSPSRSNQPQHF. CDR3 bases: TGTGCCAGCAGCCCCTCTCGGAGCAATCAGCCCCAGCATTTT.

The V call is TRBV7-8, the J call TRBJ2-1; 9 bases match TRBD2. V lost 0 bases and J lost 4; bases outside the gene matches: 7. There are 17 residues in the CDR3. CDR1 is SGHVS and CDR2 is FQNEAQ in the germline V gene. CDR3 DNA sequence: TGTGCCAGCAGCTTAGCGAGTGGAGCGGGGGGTTACAATGAGCAGTTCTTC. It specifies CASSLASGAGGYNEQFF. The full variable domain, rest sourced from reference TRBV7-8 and TRBJ2-1, is GAGVSQSPRYKVAKRGQDVALRCDPISGHVSLFWYQQALGQGPEFLTYFQNEAQLDKSGLPSDRFFAERPEGSVSTLKIQRTQQEDSAVYLCASSLASGAGGYNEQFFGPGTRLTVL.

This clone was counted once. The genes are TRBV2 and TRBJ2-2, with unresolved D. This CDR3 spans 12 amino acids. Germline assignment: CDR1 SNHLY and CDR2 FYNNEI. V lost 7 bases, J lost 8 bases, and 11 bases lay in between. CDR3 sequence (DNA): TGTGCCAGCATCCGAGAGCGAGGGGAGCTGTTTTTT. This encodes CASIRERGELFF.

The genes are TRBV4-2 and TRBJ2-3, with 10 bases identical to TRBD2. Trimming cost V 2 bases and J 2 bases; bases outside gene matches: 1. CDR3 length: 15 amino acids. CDR1 is LGHNA, CDR2 YNFKEQ, per germline. DNA for the CDR3: TGTGCCAGCAGCCAAACTAGCGGGGCCACAGATACGCAGTATTTT. The encoded protein is CASSQTSGATDTQYF.

The chain links TRBV9 to TRBJ1-1, with 8 positions matching TRBD1. Germline V gene lookup returns CDR1 SGDLS and CDR2 YYNGEE. The CDR3 length is 21 residues. V dropped 0 bases and J dropped 6; count of bases not matched to a gene: 25. CDR3 nucleotides: TGTGCCAGCAGCGTAGGGCCCACAGGGGGATTTCGGGCAGCTCCAGTACCTGAAGCTTTCTTT. It translates to CASSVGPTGGFRAAPVPEAFF.

The chain carries TRBV7-2 and TRBJ1-1; D not resolved. Germline V gene lookup returns CDR1 SGHTA and CDR2 FQGNSA. The CDR3 is made up of 14 amino acids. Trimming pared 1 base from V and 1 base from J, leaving 7 bases between. The CDR3 loop reads CASSLVARNTEAFF. The CDR3 coding sequence is TGTGCCAGCAGCTTAGTTGCCCGGAACACTGAAGCTTTCTTT. Filled out from reference TRBV7-2 and TRBJ1-1, the complete variable domain reads GAGVSQSPSNKVTEKGKDVELRCDPISGHTALYWYRQSLGQGLEFLIYFQGNSAPDKSGLPSDRFSAERTGGSVSTLTIQRTQQEDSAVYLCASSLVARNTEAFFGQGTRLTVV.

The genes are TRBV10-3 and TRBJ2-7; no firm D call. From germline, CDR1 is ENHRY and CDR2 SYGVKD. CDR3 length: 12 residues. Trimming removed 10 bases at V and 2 bases at J, with 12 bases between. Here the CDR3 reads CATRTLAYEQYF. The CDR3 DNA is TGTGCCACCAGGACCTTAGCCTACGAGCAGTACTTC.

The chain couples TRBV10-1 to TRBJ1-2; perhaps TRBD1 as D (6 bases). Germline V gene lookup returns CDR1 WNHNN and CDR2 SYGVQD (reference sequence). The CDR3 runs 15 residues. V lost 8 bases to trimming and J lost 1 base, with 17 bases between them. The CDR3 DNA reads TGCGCCAGCGCGGGAACAGGGATTATTAACTATGGCTACACCTTC. It encodes CASAGTGIINYGYTF.

The chain uses TRBV11-3 and TRBJ1-6, with D unresolved. From germline, CDR1 is SGHNT and CDR2 YENEEA. The CDR3 runs to 15 residues. V was cut by 8 bases and J by 7 bases, with 18 bases left in between. As DNA, the CDR3 is TGTGCCAGCGGCCTTTCTGGTCGGAAGAATTCACCCCTCCACTTT. Translated: CASGLSGRKNSPLHF.

This chain connects TRBV7-3 to TRBJ2-2, with TRBD2 as a possible D gene (5 bases). Trimming cost V 3 bases and J 0 bases, with 11 bases left between them. This CDR3 spans 16 amino acids. Germline values: CDR1 SGHTA, CDR2 FQGTGA. The DNA for the CDR3 is TGTGCCAGCAGCTTCACGGGGTACCCGAACACCGGGGAGCTGTTTTTT. This translates into CASSFTGYPNTGELFF. Complete variable domain (other parts from reference TRBV7-3 and TRBJ2-2): GAGVSQTPSNKVTEKGKYVELRCDPISGHTALYWYRQSLGQGPEFLIYFQGTGAADDSGLPNDRFFAVRPEGSVSTLKIQRTERGDSAVYLCASSFTGYPNTGELFFGEGSRLTVL.

The rearrangement joins TRBV19 to TRBJ1-5, with D possibly TRBD1 on 5 matching bases. The CDR3 sequence is 14 residues long. Trimming stripped 5 bases from V and 6 bases from J, with 14 bases between. CDR1 and CDR2 from the germline V gene are LNHDA and SQIVND (reference sequence). The CDR3: CASSSSGLAQPQHF. The CDR3 coding sequence is TGTGCCAGTAGTTCGTCAGGGTTGGCTCAGCCCCAGCATTTT.

The chain employs TRBV12-3 or TRBV12-4 and TRBJ1-1; the D is unclear. Trimming stripped 3 bases from V and 4 bases from J, with 9 bases between. The CDR3 is made up of 13 amino acids. The CDR3 reads CASSFLGSTEAFF. The CDR3 DNA is TGTGCCAGCAGTTTCTTGGGTTCCACTGAAGCTTTCTTT.

The J gene is TRBJ1-1, the V gene TRBV3-1 (or the pseudogene TRBV3-2); D gene unclear. Per germline, CDR1 LGHDT and CDR2 YNNKEL (reference sequence). The CDR3 runs to 15 residues. The V and J ends lost 0 bases and 3 bases respectively, with 11 bases between them. In DNA form, the CDR3 reads TGTGCCAGCAGCCAAGATCCGGGGTGGGACACTGAAGCTTTCTTT. Protein product: CASSQDPGWDTEAFF.

CDR3: CASSVIAPTYFSSYEQYF. The CDR3 bases are TGTGCCAGCAGCGTGATAGCGCCTACGTATTTCAGCTCCTACGAGCAGTACTTC. This rearrangement joins TRBV9 to TRBJ2-7; maybe TRBD2 (5 bases). The length of the CDR3 is 18 residues. Trimming took 2 bases from V and 0 from J, leaving 21 bases between them. Germline lookup yields CDR1 SGDLS and CDR2 YYNGEE.

The genes are TRBV7-2 and TRBJ1-1, with TRBD1 matching over 7 bases. V gave up 5 bases and J gave up 1 base; unmatched junction bases: 10. Germline lookup yields CDR1 SGHTA and CDR2 FQGNSA. This CDR3 has 16 residues. For the CDR3, the DNA is TGTGCCAGCAGCCCGGCAGGCAGGGGGAAGAACACTGAAGCTTTCTTT. Amino acid sequence: CASSPAGRGKNTEAFF.

V is TRBV11-3 and J is TRBJ1-3; tentative D call: TRBD1 (6 bases). From germline, CDR1 is SGHNT and CDR2 YENEEA. The CDR3 totals 17 residues. The ends were cut back, 6 bases at V and 0 bases at J, with 18 bases in the middle. CDR3 residues: CASRLQTGSPSGNTIYF. DNA of the CDR3: TGTGCCAGCAGACTACAGACAGGTTCCCCCTCTGGAAACACCATATATTTT.

The chain joins TRBV2 to TRBJ2-1; tentatively, D is TRBD1 or TRBD2 (6 bases each). CDR3 length: 15 amino acids. V was shortened by 6 bases and J by 5 bases, with 17 bases between the two germline ends. Germline-derived CDR1 and CDR2 are SNHLY and FYNNEI. In nucleotides, the CDR3 is TGTGCCAGCAGGGAGTTGTCGGGGGCCAACAATGAGCAGTTCTTC. Its protein is CASRELSGANNEQFF.

The V gene is TRBV7-8, the J gene TRBJ1-2; a possible D gene is TRBD1 (6 bases). Germline V gene data show CDR1 as SGHVS and CDR2 as FQNEAQ. Trimming removed 4 bases at V and 8 bases at J, with 14 bases between. The CDR3 covers 13 residues. CDR3 amino acids: CASSWWGAEGYTF. CDR3 in DNA: TGTGCCAGCAGCTGGTGGGGGGCGGAGGGCTACACCTTC.

The chain joins TRBV7-2 to TRBJ1-4; D is unclear. The germline V and J ends were trimmed by 5 bases and 8 bases, with 18 bases remaining between them. Per germline, CDR1 SGHTA and CDR2 FQGNSA. The CDR3 is 15 residues long. The CDR3 here is CASSTRGGRWEKLFF. CDR3 in DNA: TGTGCCAGCAGCACGCGGGGAGGACGGTGGGAAAAACTGTTTTTT.

The chain is built from TRBV5-4 and TRBJ2-3; D gene unclear. Between the trimmed V and J ends, which lost 9 bases and 0 bases, there was a span of 11 bases. This CDR3 has 13 residues. CDR1 and CDR2 (germline): SGHNT, YYREEE (reference sequence). The CDR3 reads CATSLSSTDTQYF. CDR3 nucleotide sequence: TGTGCCACTTCACTTAGTAGCACAGATACGCAGTATTTT.